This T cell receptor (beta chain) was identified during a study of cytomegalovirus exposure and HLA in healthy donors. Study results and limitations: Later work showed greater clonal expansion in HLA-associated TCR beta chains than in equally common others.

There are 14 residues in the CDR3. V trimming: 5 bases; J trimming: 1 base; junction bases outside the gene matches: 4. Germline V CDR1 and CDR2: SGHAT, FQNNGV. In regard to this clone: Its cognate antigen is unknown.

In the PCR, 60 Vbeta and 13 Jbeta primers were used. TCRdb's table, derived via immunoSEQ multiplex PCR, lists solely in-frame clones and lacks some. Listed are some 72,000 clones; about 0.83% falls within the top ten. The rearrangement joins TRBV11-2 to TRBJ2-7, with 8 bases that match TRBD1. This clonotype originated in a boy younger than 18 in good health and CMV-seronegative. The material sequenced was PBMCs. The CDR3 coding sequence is TGTGCCAGCAGCCTACAGGGGGGATCCTACGAGCAGTACTTC. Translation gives CASSLQGGSYEQYF.